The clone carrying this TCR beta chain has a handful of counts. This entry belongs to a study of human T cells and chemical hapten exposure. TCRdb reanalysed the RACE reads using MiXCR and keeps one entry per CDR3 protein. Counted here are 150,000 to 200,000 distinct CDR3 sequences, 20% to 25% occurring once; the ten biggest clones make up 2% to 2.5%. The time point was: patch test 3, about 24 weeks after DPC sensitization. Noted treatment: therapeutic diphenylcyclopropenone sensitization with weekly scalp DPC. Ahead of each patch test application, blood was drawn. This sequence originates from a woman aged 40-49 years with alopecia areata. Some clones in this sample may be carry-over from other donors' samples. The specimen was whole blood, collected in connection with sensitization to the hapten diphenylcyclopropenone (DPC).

The CDR3 is CASSVTGGSSYEQYF. CDR3 DNA: TGCGCCAGCAGCGTGACAGGGGGAAGCTCCTACGAGCAGTACTTC. The V call is TRBV5-1, the J call TRBJ2-7, with TRBD1 matching 9 bases. The V segment lost 4 bases and the J segment 0 bases; nucleotides outside the gene matches: 5. The CDR3 runs 15 residues. Germline loops: CDR1 SGHRS, CDR2 YFSETQ.